A selection of T cell receptor beta chains follows, all from one sample in a study of cytomegalovirus exposure and HLA in healthy donors. Here immunoSEQ multiplex PCR was the method, and the copy in TCRdb shows in-frame clones only, minus some. The sample holds 100,000 to 150,000 clones, around 94% seen once. Sequences were obtained from PBMCs. The origin of the receptors is a woman under 30 in good health and CMV-seronegative. Both conserved end residues are part of each CDR3. Each record gives: V gene, J gene, clone size, CDR3 protein. Only some rows state a clone size, as once, few, many or a class for expanded clones.

>TRBV4-1|TRBJ1-5|NA
CASSQVRGNQPQHF
>TRBV28|TRBJ1-2|NA
CASSLGGTDHSGYTF
>TRBV30|TRBJ2-1|NA
CAWSPTRNNEQFF
>TRBV6-1|TRBJ1-6|NA
CASKQEVKSPLHF
>TRBV6-5|TRBJ2-7|NA
CVSLGGGQQYF
>TRBV6-5|TRBJ1-1|NA
CASRGRGMNTEAFF
>TRBV7-9|TRBJ2-7|NA
CASSSMGGQIYEQYF
>TRBV5-4|TRBJ2-2|NA
CASKSGGNTGELFF
>TRBV7-2|TRBJ1-2|NA
CASSLVRQGYGYTF
>TRBV7-6|TRBJ1-4|NA
CASSLRGMTNEKLFF
>TRBV10-3|TRBJ2-5|NA
CAISENLGQGEETQYF
>TRBV27|TRBJ2-2|NA
CASSLWGGTGELFF
>TRBV5-1|TRBJ2-1|NA
CASSLVGGRYLTSSYNEQFF
>TRBV5-1|TRBJ2-3|NA
CASSYREATDTQYF
>TRBV7-9|TRBJ2-2|NA
CASSLPSRELFF
>TRBV4-2|TRBJ1-2|NA
CASSQVVVSSEVHGYTF
>TRBV5-4|TRBJ2-5|NA
CASSLESGQETQYF
>TRBV11-1|TRBJ2-7|NA
CASSPPFAEQYF
>TRBV28|TRBJ1-1|NA
CASSVPGGLYTEAFF
>TRBV19|TRBJ1-2|once
CASIVTPWSGYGYTF
>TRBV6-1|TRBJ1-2|NA
CASSEATPGFSYGYTF
>TRBV29-1|TRBJ2-4|NA
CSVEGEGTIQYF
>TRBV7-3|TRBJ2-7|NA
CASSPGGGYEQYF
>TRBV27|TRBJ2-7|NA
CASRKREASGGPSYEQYF
>TRBV6-1|TRBJ1-1|few
CATSMNTEAFF
>TRBV11-1|TRBJ2-2|NA
CASRVGQGASGELFF